This is a list of T cell receptor beta chains from one sample in a study of neurological immune-mediated disorders. Via MiXCR, TCRdb re-called the 5' RACE reads, giving one row per CDR3 protein. This table has some 71,000 distinct CDR3 sequences, about 9.4% appearing once. The source material was PBMCs. Receptors originate from a man under 40 in good health. Both conserved end residues are part of each CDR3. A D gene is named only where the DNA matches it firmly. Clone sizes are shown as how often the clone was seen (once, few, many) or a class if it is expanded.

many	TRBJ1-5	NA	TRBV12-3/TRBV12-4	TGTGCCAGCAGTAGTAACAGGGGCAATCAGCCCCAGCATTTT	CASSSNRGNQPQHF
many	TRBJ1-2	NA	TRBV5-1	TGCGCCAGCAGCCTCGAAGGGCCTCTCGATGGCTACACCTTC	CASSLEGPLDGYTF
many	TRBJ2-7	NA	TRBV24-1	TGTGCCACTCCGGACGCCAGCCCACCACACTGCCACGAGCAGTACTTC	CATPDASPPHCHEQYF
many	TRBJ2-6	NA	TRBV5-1	TGCGCCAGCAGCTTGGTGGCCTTCAAAGGGAGGTCTGGGGCCAACGTCCTGACTTTC	CASSLVAFKGRSGANVLTF
many	TRBJ1-1	NA	TRBV5-1	TGCGCCAGCAGCGGGGGGACCGTGAGTGAAGCTTTCTTT	CASSGGTVSEAFF
many	TRBJ2-1	TRBD2	TRBV20-1	TGCAGTGCTAGTGCTACCGGGACTAGCGGGTACAATGAGCAGTTCTTC	CSASATGTSGYNEQFF
many	TRBJ2-1	NA	TRBV10-3	TGTGCCATCAGTGAAACGGGTCTCTCCTACAATGAGCAGTTCTTC	CAISETGLSYNEQFF
many	TRBJ1-6	NA	TRBV5-1	TGCGCCAGCAGCTTGATTTTGCGTCCGCCGGATTCACCCCTCCACTTT	CASSLILRPPDSPLHF
many	TRBJ1-5	NA	TRBV6-1	TGTGCCAGCAGTGATTCGGAGGGACGGAGCAATCAGCCCCAGCATTTT	CASSDSEGRSNQPQHF
few	TRBJ1-6	NA	TRBV20-1	TGCAGTGCTAGAGATGGTAGGGCAGGGAACGATTCACCCCTCCACTTT	CSARDGRAGNDSPLHF
few	TRBJ1-5	NA	TRBV10-3	TGTGCCATCAGCGGTAACTTAAATCAGCCCCAGCATTTT	CAISGNLNQPQHF
many	TRBJ1-1	NA	TRBV4-1	TGCGCCAGCAGCCAAGATTATGGGGGATTTGAGGCTTTCTTT	CASSQDYGGFEAFF
many	TRBJ2-3	TRBD1	TRBV7-9	TGTGCCAGCAGCCTCCGGGGACAGGGGACCCCAGATACGCAGTATTTT	CASSLRGQGTPDTQYF
many	TRBJ2-7	NA	TRBV4-1	TGCGCCAGCAGCCACCCCGGGCCAGGAGCTACGTACGAGCAGTACTTC	CASSHPGPGATYEQYF
many	TRBJ2-1	NA	TRBV20-1	TGCAGTGCTAGAGATCTAGGCGGGGCAGGTGAGCAGTTCTTC	CSARDLGGAGEQFF
many	TRBJ1-5	TRBD1	TRBV20-1	TGCAGTGCTAGACCGACAGGGAATCAGCCCCAGCATTTT	CSARPTGNQPQHF
many	TRBJ2-2	NA	TRBV7-3	TGTGCCAGCAGCCCACAAGTTTCCGGGGAGCTGTTTTTT	CASSPQVSGELFF